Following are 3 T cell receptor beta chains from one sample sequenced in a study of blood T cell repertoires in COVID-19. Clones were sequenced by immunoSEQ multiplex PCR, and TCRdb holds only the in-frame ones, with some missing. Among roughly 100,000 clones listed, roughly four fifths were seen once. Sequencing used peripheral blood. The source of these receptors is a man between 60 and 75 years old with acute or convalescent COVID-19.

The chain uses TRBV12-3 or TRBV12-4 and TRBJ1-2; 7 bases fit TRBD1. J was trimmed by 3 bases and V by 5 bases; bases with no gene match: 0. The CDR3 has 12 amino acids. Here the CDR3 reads CASSTGDYGYTF. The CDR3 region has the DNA TGTGCCAGCAGTACAGGGGACTATGGCTACACCTTC.

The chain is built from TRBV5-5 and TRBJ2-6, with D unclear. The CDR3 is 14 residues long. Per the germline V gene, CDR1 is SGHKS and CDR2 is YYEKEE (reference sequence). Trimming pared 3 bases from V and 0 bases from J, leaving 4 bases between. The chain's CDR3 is CASSSGSGANVLTF. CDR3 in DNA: TGTGCCAGCAGCTCAGGCTCTGGGGCCAACGTCCTGACTTTC.

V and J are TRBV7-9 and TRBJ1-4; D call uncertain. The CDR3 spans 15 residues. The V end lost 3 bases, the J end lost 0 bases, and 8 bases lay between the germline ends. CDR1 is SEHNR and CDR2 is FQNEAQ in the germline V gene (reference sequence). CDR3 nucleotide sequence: TGTGCCAGCAGCTTCCCTAGTACAACTAATGAAAAACTGTTTTTT. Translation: CASSFPSTTNEKLFF. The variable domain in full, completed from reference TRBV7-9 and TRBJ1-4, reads DTGVSQNPRHKITKRGQNVTFRCDPISEHNRLYWYRQTLGQGPEFLTYFQNEAQLEKSRLLSDRFSAERPKGSFSTLEIQRTEQGDSAMYLCASSFPSTTNEKLFFGSGTQLSVL.